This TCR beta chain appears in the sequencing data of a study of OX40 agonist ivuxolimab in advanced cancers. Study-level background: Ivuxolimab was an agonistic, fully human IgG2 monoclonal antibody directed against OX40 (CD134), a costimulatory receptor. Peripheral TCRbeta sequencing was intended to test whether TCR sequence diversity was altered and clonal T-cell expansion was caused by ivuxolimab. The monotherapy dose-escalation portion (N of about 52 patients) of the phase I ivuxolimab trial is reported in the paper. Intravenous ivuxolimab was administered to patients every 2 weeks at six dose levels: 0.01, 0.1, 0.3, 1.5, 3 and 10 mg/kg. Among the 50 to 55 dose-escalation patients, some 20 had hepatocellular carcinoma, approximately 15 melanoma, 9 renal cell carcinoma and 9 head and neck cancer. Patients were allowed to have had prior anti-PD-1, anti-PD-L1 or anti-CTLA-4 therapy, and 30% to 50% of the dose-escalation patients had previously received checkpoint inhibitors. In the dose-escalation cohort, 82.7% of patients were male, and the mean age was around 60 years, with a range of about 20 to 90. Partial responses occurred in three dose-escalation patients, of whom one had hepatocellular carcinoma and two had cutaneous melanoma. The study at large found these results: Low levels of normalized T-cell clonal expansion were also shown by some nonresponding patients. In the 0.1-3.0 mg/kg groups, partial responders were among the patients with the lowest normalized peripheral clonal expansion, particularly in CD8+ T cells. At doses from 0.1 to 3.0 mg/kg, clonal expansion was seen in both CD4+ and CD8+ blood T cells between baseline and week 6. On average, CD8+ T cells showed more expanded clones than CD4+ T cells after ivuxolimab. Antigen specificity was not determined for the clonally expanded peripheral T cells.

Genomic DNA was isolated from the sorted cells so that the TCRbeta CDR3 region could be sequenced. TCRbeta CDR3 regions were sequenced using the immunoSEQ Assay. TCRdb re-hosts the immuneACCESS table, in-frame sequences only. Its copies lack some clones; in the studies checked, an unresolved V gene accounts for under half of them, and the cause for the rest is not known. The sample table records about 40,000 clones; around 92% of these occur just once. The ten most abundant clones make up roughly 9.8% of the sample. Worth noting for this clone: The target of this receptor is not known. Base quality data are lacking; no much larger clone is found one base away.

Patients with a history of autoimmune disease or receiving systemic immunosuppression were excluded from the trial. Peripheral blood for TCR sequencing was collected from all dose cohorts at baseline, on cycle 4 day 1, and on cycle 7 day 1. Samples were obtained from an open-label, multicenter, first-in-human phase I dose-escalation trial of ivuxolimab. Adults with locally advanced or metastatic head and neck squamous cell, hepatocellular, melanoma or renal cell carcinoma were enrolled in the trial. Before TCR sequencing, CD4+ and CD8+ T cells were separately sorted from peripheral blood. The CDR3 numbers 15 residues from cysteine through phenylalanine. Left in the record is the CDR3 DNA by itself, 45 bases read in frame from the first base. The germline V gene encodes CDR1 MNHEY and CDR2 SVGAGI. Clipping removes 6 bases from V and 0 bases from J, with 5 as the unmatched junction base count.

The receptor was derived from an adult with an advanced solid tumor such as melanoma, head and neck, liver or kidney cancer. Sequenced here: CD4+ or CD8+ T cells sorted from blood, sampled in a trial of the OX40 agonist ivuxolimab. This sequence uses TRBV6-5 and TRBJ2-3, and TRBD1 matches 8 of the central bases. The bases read TGTGCCAGCAGGCGATGGGACAGGAGCACAGATACGCAGTATTTT. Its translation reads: CASRRWDRSTDTQYF.